This TCR beta chain came from a study of T cells in Graves' hyperthyroidism and ophthalmopathy. It was RNA transcripts that yielded the amplified TCR beta CDR3 regions. Initially, a first-round RT-PCR of the TCR CDR3 employed the HTBI primer set. In TCRdb, the multiplex PCR reads were re-called with MiXCR into one record per CDR3 protein. The sample has under 300,000 distinct CDR3 sequences, less than 30% seen once. This clonotype was detected many times. The V end was cut by 4 bases, the J end by 7 bases, with 11 bases between. Germline V gene sequence: CDR1 SGHTA, CDR2 FQGNSA. The CDR3 is 13 residues long.

The sequence was collected from a middle-aged man with Graves' hyperthyroidism that later progressed to Graves' ophthalmopathy. Sequencing was done on a sample of blood. The V gene is TRBV7-2, the J gene TRBJ1-5; the D is unclear. The CDR3 is CASSSNRGQPQHF. DNA for the CDR3: TGTGCCAGCAGCTCCAACCGTGGGCAGCCCCAGCATTTT.